Listed below are T cell receptor beta chains from one sample, sequenced in a study of preoperative IRX-2 immunotherapy in early breast cancer. Here immunoSEQ multiplex PCR was the method, and the copy in TCRdb shows in-frame clones only, minus some. The sample shows around 35,000 clones, 90% to 95% of them seen only once. The sample here was taken from a patient treated with IRX-2 immunotherapy. These TCRs come from a human donor with breast cancer. Each CDR3 is given with its conserved first and last residue. Fields, in order: V gene, D gene, J gene, CDR3 DNA, CDR3 protein. D genes are given only for firm matches.

V: TRBV18
D: TRBD1
J: TRBJ1-1
DNA: TGTGCCAGCTCAATTGAGGTTTGGACAGGGGTTTTCTTT
CDR3: CASSIEVWTGVFF

V: TRBV10-2
D: TRBD2
J: TRBJ2-3
DNA: TGCGCCAGCATCCCAAGCGGGGGGCCCCACCCAGATACGCAGTATTTT
CDR3: CASIPSGGPHPDTQYF

V: TRBV20-1
D: TRBD1
J: TRBJ1-1
DNA: TGCAGTGCTAGAGAAGGACAGGGAGCTTTCTTT
CDR3: CSAREGQGAFF

V: TRBV9
D: NA
J: TRBJ2-4
DNA: TGTGCCAGCAGCCCAGAGGCCAAAAACATTCAGTACTTC
CDR3: CASSPEAKNIQYF

V: TRBV7-9
D: NA
J: TRBJ1-2
DNA: TGTGCCAGCAGCGTGGTCGATGGCTACACCTTC
CDR3: CASSVVDGYTF

V: TRBV2
D: TRBD2
J: TRBJ2-3
DNA: TGTGCCAGCAGCATAGCGGGGGCTGCTAGCACAGATACGCAGTATTTT
CDR3: CASSIAGAASTDTQYF

V: TRBV4-2
D: TRBD2
J: TRBJ2-3
DNA: TGTGCCAGCAGCCAATCCCTAGCGGGAGACGGCACAGATACGCAGTATTTT
CDR3: CASSQSLAGDGTDTQYF

V: TRBV28
D: TRBD2
J: TRBJ2-1
DNA: TGTGCCAGCAGTCTTCTAGCGGGAGGGCCGGGGGAGCAGTTCTTC
CDR3: CASSLLAGGPGEQFF

V: TRBV27
D: NA
J: TRBJ1-1
DNA: TGTGCCAGCAGGCTTCTTCAGGGCACTGAAGCTTTCTTT
CDR3: CASRLLQGTEAFF

V: TRBV27
D: NA
J: TRBJ2-3
DNA: TGTGCCAGCCGGGAAGTTAGCACAGATACGCAGTATTTT
CDR3: CASREVSTDTQYF

V: TRBV14
D: TRBD1
J: TRBJ2-7
DNA: TGTGCCAGCAGCCAAGCAGGGGGTTTGTACGAGCAGTACTTC
CDR3: CASSQAGGLYEQYF

V: TRBV18
D: NA
J: TRBJ2-1
DNA: TGTGCCAGCTCACATACAGAAATTTCCTACAATGAGCAGTTCTTC
CDR3: CASSHTEISYNEQFF

V: TRBV28
D: NA
J: TRBJ2-7
DNA: TGTGCCAGCAGTTTCCCGGGCGAGCAGTACTTC
CDR3: CASSFPGEQYF

V: TRBV30
D: NA
J: TRBJ1-1
DNA: TGTGCCTGGAGTGTAGGGGGGACGGCGCTTGAAGCTTTCTTT
CDR3: CAWSVGGTALEAFF